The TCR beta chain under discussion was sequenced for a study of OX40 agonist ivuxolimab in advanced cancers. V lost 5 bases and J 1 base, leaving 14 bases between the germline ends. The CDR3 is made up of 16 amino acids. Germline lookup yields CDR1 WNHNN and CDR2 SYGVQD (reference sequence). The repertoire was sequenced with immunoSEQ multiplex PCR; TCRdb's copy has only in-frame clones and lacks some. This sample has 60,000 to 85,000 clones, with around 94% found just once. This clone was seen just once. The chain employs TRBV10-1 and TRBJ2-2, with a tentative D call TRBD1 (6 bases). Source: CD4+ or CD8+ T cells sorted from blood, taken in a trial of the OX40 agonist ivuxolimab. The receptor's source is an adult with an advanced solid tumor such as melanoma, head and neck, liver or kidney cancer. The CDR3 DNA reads TGCGCCAGCAGTCTAGCCTTGGGACAGAACACCGGGGAGCTGTTTTTT. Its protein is CASSLALGQNTGELFF.